The sequence of this T cell receptor (beta chain) was determined in a study of T cell repertoires in cytomegalovirus infection. One entry per CDR3 protein, called by TCRdb with MiXCR from the reads. The table has 85,000 to 120,000 distinct CDR3 sequences, 16% seen once; the top ten hold approximately 7.9%. This clonotype was counted a few times. The CDR3 consists of 17 residues. The germline gives CDR1 MNHEY, CDR2 SMNVEV (reference sequence). After removal of 5 bases from V and 1 base from J, the junction contained 13 bases not matched to a gene. Sequenced material: PBMCs. The source of this sequence is a human donor in good health (CMV status not recorded). Some clones in this sample may be carry-over from other donors' samples. This chain connects TRBV27 to TRBJ1-1; 7 positions match TRBD1. CDR3 coding DNA: TGTGCCAGCAGTCTCCGACGACAGGGTGGGGAGAACACTGAAGCTTTCTTT. It encodes CASSLRRQGGENTEAFF.